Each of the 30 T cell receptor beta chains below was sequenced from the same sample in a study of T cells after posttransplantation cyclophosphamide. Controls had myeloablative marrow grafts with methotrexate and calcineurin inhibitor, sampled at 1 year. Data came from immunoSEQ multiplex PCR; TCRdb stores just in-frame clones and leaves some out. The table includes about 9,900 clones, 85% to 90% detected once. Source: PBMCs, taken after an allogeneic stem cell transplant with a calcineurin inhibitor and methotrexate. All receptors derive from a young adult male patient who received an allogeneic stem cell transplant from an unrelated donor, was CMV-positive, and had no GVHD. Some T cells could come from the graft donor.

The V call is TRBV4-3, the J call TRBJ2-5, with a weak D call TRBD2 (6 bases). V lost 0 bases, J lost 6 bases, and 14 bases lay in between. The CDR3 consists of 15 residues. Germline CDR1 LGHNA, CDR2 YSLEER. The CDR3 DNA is TGCGCCAGCAGCCAAGAGTCGCGGGGCGCAAAGACCCAGTACTTC. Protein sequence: CASSQESRGAKTQYF.

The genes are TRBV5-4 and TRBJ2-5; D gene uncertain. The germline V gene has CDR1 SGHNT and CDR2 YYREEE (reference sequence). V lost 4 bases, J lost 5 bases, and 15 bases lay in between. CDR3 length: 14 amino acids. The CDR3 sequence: CASSRPYQRETQYF. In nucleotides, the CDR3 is TGTGCCAGCAGCCGCCCGTATCAGAGGGAGACCCAGTACTTC.

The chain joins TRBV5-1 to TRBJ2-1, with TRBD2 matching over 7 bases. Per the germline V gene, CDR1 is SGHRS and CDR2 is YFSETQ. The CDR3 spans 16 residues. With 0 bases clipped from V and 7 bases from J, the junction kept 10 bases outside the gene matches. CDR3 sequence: CASSLAGGGESNEQFF. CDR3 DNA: TGCGCCAGCAGCTTGGCTGGGGGGGGAGAGTCTAATGAGCAGTTCTTC.

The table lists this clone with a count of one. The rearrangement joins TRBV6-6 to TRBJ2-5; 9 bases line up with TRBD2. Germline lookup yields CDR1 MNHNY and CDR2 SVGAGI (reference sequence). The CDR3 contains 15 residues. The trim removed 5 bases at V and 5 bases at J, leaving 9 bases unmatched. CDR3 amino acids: CASSPKAGGRETQYF. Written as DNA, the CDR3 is TGTGCCAGCAGTCCTAAAGCGGGAGGCCGGGAGACCCAGTACTTC.

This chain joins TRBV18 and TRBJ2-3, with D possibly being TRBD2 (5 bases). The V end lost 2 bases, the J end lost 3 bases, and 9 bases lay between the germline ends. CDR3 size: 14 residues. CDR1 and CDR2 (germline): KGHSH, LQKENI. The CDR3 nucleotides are TGTGCCAGCTCACCAAACGGGGTAACAGATACGCAGTATTTT. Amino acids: CASSPNGVTDTQYF.

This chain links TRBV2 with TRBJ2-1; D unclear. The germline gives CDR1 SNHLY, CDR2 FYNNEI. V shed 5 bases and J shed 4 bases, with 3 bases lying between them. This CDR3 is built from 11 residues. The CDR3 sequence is CASSLYNEQFF. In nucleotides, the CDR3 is TGTGCCAGCAGTCTATACAATGAGCAGTTCTTC.

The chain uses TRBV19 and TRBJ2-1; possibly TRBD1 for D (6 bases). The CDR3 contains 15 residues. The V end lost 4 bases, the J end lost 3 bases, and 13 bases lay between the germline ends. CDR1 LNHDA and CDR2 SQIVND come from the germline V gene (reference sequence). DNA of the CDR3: TGTGCCAGTAGTACACAGGGTTATATCTACAATGAGCAGTTCTTC. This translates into CASSTQGYIYNEQFF.

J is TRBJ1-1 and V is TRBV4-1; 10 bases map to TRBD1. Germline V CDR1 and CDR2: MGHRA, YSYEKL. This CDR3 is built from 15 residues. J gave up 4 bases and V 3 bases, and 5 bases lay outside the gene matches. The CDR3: CASSHSRTGGTEAFF. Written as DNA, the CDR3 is TGCGCCAGCAGCCACTCCCGGACAGGGGGCACTGAAGCTTTCTTT.

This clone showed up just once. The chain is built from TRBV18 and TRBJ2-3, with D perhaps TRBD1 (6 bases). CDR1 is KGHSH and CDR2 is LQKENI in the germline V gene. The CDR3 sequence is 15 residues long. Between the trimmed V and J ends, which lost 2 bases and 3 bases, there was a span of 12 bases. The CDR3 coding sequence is TGTGCCAGCTCACCAATTCTCACAGGGACAGATACGCAGTATTTT. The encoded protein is CASSPILTGTDTQYF.

CDR3 nucleotide sequence: TGTGCCACCAGCATGGAGGCGTACACCCCCGGGGGCTACACCTTC. Protein sequence: CATSMEAYTPGGYTF. The chain carries TRBV15 and TRBJ1-2; D remains ambiguous. The germline V and J ends were trimmed by 4 bases and 8 bases, with 20 bases remaining between them. This CDR3 is 15 amino acids long. The germline CDR1 and CDR2 sequences are LNHNV and YYDKDF (reference sequence).

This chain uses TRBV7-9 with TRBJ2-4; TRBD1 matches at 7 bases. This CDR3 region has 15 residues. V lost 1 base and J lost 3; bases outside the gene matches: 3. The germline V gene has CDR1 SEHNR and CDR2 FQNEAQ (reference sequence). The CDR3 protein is CASSLEGTVKNIQYF. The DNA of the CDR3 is TGTGCCAGCAGCTTAGAAGGGACAGTCAAAAACATTCAGTACTTC.

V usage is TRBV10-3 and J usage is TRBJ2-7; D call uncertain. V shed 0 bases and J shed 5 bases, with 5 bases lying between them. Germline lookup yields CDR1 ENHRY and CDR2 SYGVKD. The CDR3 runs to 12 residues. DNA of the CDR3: TGTGCCATCAGTGAGTCTCCCAACGAGCAGTACTTC. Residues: CAISESPNEQYF.

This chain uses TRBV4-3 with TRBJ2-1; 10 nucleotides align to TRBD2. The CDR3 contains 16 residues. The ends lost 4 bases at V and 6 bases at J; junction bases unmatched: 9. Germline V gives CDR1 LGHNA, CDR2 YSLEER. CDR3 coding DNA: TGCGCCAGCAGCCTTTCCCGGCTAGCGGGAGCCAATGAGCAGTTCTTC. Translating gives CASSLSRLAGANEQFF.

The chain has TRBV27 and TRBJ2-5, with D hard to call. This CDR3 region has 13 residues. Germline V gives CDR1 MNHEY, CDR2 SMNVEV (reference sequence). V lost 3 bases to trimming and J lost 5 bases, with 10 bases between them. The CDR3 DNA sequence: TGTGCCAGCAGTTTCAGGTCGCTGGAGACCCAGTACTTC. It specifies CASSFRSLETQYF.

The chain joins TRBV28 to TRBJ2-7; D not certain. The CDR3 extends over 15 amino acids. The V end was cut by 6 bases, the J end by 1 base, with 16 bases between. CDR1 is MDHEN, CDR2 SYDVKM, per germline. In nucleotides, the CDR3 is TGTGCCAGCAGGCGTGTTGGGCCAGCTTCCTACGAGCAGTACTTC. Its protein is CASRRVGPASYEQYF.

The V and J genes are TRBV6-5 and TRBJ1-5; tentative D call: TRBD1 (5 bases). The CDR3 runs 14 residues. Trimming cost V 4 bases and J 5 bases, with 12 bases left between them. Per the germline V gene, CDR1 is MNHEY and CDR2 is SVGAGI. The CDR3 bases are TGTGCCAGCAGTTCCTCCAGGGCGGATCAGCCCCAGCATTTT. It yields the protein CASSSSRADQPQHF.

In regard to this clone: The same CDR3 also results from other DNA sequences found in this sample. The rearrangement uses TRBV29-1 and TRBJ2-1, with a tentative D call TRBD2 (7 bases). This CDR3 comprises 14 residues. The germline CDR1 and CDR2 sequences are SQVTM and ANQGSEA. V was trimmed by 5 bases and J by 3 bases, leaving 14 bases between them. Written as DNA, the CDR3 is TGCAGCGTTTCCAGGGGACTAAGCTACAATGAGCAGTTCTTC. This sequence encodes CSVSRGLSYNEQFF.

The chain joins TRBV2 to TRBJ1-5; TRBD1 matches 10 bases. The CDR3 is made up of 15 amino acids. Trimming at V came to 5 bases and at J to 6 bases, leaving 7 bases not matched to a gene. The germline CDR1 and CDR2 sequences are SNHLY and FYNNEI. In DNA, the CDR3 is TGTGCCAGCAGTTTACGGACAGGGGGAAGTCAGCCCCAGCATTTT. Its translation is CASSLRTGGSQPQHF.

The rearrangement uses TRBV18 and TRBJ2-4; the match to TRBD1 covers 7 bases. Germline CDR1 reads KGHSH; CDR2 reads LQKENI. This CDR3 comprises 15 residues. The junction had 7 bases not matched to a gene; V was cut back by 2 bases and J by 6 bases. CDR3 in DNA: TGTGCCAGCTCACCAGGGCCGACAGGGTTAAACATTCAGTACTTC. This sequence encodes CASSPGPTGLNIQYF.

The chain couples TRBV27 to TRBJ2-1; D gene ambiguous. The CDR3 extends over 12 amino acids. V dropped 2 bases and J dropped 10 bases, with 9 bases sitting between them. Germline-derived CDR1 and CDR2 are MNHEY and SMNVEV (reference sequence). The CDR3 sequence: CASSLPGGEQFF. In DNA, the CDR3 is TGTGCCAGCAGTTTACCAGGTGGCGAGCAGTTCTTC.

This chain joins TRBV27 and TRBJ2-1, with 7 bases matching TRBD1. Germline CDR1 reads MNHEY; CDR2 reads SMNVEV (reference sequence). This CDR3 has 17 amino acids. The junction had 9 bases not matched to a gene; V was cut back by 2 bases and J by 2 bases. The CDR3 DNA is TGTGCCAGCAGTTTACGTGCAGGGGGAGTGGCCTACAATGAGCAGTTCTTC. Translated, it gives CASSLRAGGVAYNEQFF.

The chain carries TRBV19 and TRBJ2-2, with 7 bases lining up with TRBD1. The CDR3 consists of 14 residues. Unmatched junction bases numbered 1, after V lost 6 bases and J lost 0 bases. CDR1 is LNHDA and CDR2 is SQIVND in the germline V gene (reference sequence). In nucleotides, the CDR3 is TGTGCCAGTAGCAGGGGGACGAACACCGGGGAGCTGTTTTTT. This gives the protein CASSRGTNTGELFF.

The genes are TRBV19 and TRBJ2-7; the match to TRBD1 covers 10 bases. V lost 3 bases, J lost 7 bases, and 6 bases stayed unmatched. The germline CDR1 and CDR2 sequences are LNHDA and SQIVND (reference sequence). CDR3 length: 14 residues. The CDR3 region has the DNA TGTGCCAGTAGTATTGGGACAGGGGTACGGGAGCAGTACTTC. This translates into CASSIGTGVREQYF.

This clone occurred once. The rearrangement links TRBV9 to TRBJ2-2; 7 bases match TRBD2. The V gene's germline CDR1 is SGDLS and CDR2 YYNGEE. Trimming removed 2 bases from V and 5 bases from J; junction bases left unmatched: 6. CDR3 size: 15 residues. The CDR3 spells CASSVRLASTGELFF. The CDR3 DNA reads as TGTGCCAGCAGCGTCCGACTAGCATCTACCGGGGAGCTGTTTTTT.

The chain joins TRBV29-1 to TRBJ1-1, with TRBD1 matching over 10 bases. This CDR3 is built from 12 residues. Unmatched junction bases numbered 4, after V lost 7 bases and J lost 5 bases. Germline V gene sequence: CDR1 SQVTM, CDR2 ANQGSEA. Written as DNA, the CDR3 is TGCAGCGCCGGACAGGGGGGGACTGAAGCTTTCTTT. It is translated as CSAGQGGTEAFF.

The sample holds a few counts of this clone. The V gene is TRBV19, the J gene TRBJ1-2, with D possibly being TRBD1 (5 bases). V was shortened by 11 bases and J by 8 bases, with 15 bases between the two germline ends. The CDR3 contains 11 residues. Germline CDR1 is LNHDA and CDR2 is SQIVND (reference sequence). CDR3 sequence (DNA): TGTGCCCCTATCTACGGGGGAGGCTACACCTTC. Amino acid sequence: CAPIYGGGYTF.

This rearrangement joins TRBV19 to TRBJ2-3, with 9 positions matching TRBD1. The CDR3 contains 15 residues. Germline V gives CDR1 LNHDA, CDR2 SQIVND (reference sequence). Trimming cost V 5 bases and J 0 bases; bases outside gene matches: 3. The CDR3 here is CASSDRGVSTDTQYF. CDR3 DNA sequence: TGTGCCAGTAGTGACAGGGGGGTTAGCACAGATACGCAGTATTTT. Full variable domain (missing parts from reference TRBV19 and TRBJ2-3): DGGITQSPKYLFRKEGQNVTLSCEQNLNHDAMYWYRQDPGQGLRLIYYSQIVNDFQKGDIAEGYSVSREKKESFPLTVTSAQKNPTAFYLCASSDRGVSTDTQYFGPGTRLTVL.

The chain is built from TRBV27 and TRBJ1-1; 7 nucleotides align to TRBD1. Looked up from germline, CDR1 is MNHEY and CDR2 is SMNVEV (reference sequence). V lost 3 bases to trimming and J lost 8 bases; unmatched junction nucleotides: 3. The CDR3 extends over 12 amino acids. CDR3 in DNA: TGTGCCAGCAGTTTTTCGGGACAGGAAGCTTTCTTT. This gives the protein CASSFSGQEAFF.

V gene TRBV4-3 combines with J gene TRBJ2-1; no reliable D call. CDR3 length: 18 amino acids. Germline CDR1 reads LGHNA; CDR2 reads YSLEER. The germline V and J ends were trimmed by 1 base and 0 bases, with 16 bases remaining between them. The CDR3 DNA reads TGCGCCAGCAGCCAAGCCCCTAACTCGTGGAGCTCCTACAATGAGCAGTTCTTC. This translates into CASSQAPNSWSSYNEQFF.

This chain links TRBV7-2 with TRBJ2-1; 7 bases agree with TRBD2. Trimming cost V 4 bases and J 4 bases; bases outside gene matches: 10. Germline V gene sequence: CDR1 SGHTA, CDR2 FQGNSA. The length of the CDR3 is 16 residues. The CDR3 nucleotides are TGTGCCAGCAGCTCCCCCGGGACTACTGTTTACAATGAGCAGTTCTTC. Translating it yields CASSSPGTTVYNEQFF.